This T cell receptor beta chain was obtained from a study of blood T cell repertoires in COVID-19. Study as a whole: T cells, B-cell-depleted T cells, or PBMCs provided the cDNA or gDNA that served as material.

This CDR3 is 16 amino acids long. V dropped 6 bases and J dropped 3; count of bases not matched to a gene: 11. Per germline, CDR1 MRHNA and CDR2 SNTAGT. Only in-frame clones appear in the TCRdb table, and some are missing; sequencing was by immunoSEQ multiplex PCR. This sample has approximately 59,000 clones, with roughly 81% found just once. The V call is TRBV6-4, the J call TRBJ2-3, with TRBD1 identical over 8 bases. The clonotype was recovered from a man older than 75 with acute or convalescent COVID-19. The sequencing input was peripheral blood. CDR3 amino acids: CASSRGQGAGTDTQYF. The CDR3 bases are TGTGCCAGCAGCCGAGGGCAGGGGGCCGGGACAGATACGCAGTATTTT.